These 23 T cell receptor beta chains share one sample of origin, sequenced in a study of T-cell memory formation after mild COVID-19. TCRdb re-analysed the 5' RACE reads in MiXCR, keeping a single row per CDR3 protein. Among some 320,000 distinct CDR3 sequences listed, less than 20% were seen once. Source material: PBMCs or a T cell subset sorted from them (not recorded which). These receptors were taken from a man between 18 and 35 years old who had mild COVID-19 (a few samples of this study predate the infection). Cell type and time point are not known.

The chain has TRBV7-8 and TRBJ2-1; 7 bases are shared with TRBD1. After removal of 8 bases from V and 8 bases from J, the junction contained 9 bases not matched to a gene. The CDR3 contains 13 residues. Per the germline V gene, CDR1 is SGHVS and CDR2 is FQNEAQ. The CDR3 region has the DNA TGTGCCAGCGGGCGATACCAGGGGGATGAGCAGTTCTTC. As protein: CASGRYQGDEQFF.

The rearrangement joins TRBV7-2 to TRBJ2-5; the match to TRBD2 covers 13 bases. CDR1 and CDR2 (germline): SGHTA, FQGNSA. Trimming at V came to 7 bases and at J to 8 bases, leaving 13 bases not matched to a gene. The CDR3 loop spans 16 amino acids. The CDR3 sequence is CASTLTSGGSFGTQYF. The CDR3 DNA reads as TGTGCCAGCACCCTGACTAGCGGGGGGTCCTTTGGAACCCAGTACTTC.

The J gene is TRBJ2-3, the V gene TRBV7-2; possible D gene TRBD2, 6 bases. CDR3 size: 18 residues. V dropped 3 bases and J dropped 0 bases, with 19 bases sitting between them. Germline V gives CDR1 SGHTA, CDR2 FQGNSA. The CDR3 DNA reads TGTGCCAGCAGCTTGAGGGGACTTATAAGAACGAGCACAGATACGCAGTATTTT. Its protein product is CASSLRGLIRTSTDTQYF.

This clonotype was recorded a few times. The gene calls are TRBV7-2 and TRBJ2-3; 9 bases fit TRBD1. Germline V gives CDR1 SGHTA, CDR2 FQGNSA. The junction had 8 bases not matched to a gene; V was cut back by 2 bases and J by 8 bases. This CDR3 is built from 15 residues. The chain's CDR3 is CASSLKGQGLGTQYF. CDR3 coding DNA: TGTGCCAGCAGCTTAAAGGGACAGGGTTTAGGTACGCAGTATTTT. Full variable domain (rest looked up from reference TRBV7-2 and TRBJ2-3): GAGVSQSPSNKVTEKGKDVELRCDPISGHTALYWYRQSLGQGLEFLIYFQGNSAPDKSGLPSDRFSAERTGGSVSTLTIQRTQQEDSAVYLCASSLKGQGLGTQYFGPGTRLTVL.

There are many counts of this clonotype. The V and J genes are TRBV4-3 and TRBJ2-2; 7 nucleotides match TRBD2. This CDR3 has 18 amino acids. CDR1 is LGHNA, CDR2 YSLEER, per germline. The junction had 11 bases not matched to a gene; V was cut back by 0 bases and J by 4 bases. CDR3 region: CASSQEGVAGVFTGELFF. In DNA, the CDR3 is TGCGCCAGCAGCCAAGAAGGGGTAGCGGGTGTCTTCACCGGGGAGCTGTTTTTT.

This clonotype was detected only a few times. The chain employs TRBV6-5 and TRBJ1-1; a weak D match, TRBD1 (6 bases). Germline V CDR1 and CDR2: MNHEY, SVGAGI. V dropped 4 bases and J dropped 10 bases, with 10 bases sitting between them. The CDR3 length is 11 residues. In nucleotides, the CDR3 is TGTGCCAGCAGTTTACAGGGATTAGCTTTCTTT. Its protein is CASSLQGLAFF.

The chain links TRBV27 to TRBJ2-7; 9 bases are shared with TRBD2. The CDR3 is 15 amino acids. The ends lost 6 bases at V and 3 bases at J; junction bases unmatched: 9. Per the germline V gene, CDR1 is MNHEY and CDR2 is SMNVEV (reference sequence). The CDR3 protein is CASSRSGGLRYEQYF. CDR3 in DNA: TGTGCCAGCAGCCGTAGCGGGGGTCTCCGCTACGAGCAGTACTTC.

This clonotype was detected ten times or more. The rearrangement joins TRBV14 to TRBJ1-4; no definite D call. V lost 0 bases and J 8 bases, leaving 22 bases between the germline ends. Looked up from germline, CDR1 is SGHDN and CDR2 is FVKESK. CDR3 length: 18 amino acids. The CDR3 nucleotides are TGTGCCAGCAGCCAAGATCTCGCCCTCGACGGTTCGGGGGAAAAACTGTTTTTT. Amino acid sequence: CASSQDLALDGSGEKLFF.

The sample holds many counts of this clonotype. CDR3 nucleotide sequence: TGCGCCAGCAGCCCGGGACAGCAGAACACTGAAGCTTTCTTT. Translated: CASSPGQQNTEAFF. V usage is TRBV5-1 and J usage is TRBJ1-1, with 7 positions matching TRBD1. In germline, CDR1 is SGHRS, CDR2 YFSETQ. The CDR3 has 14 amino acids. Unmatched junction bases numbered 4, after V lost 4 bases and J lost 1 base.

This clonotype was detected ten times or more. The chain carries TRBV19 and TRBJ2-2; 9 bases align to TRBD1. Germline-derived CDR1 and CDR2 are LNHDA and SQIVND (reference sequence). Germline trimming cut 6 bases from V and 5 bases from J; bases unmatched to any gene: 10. The CDR3 covers 16 residues. The CDR3 DNA reads as TGTGCCAGTAGCCAGGGAGGACAGGGGATGACCGGGGAGCTGTTTTTT. Encoded protein: CASSQGGQGMTGELFF.

The chain has TRBV6-2 or TRBV6-3 and TRBJ2-1; perhaps D is TRBD1 or TRBD2 (7 bases each). Trimming pared 7 bases from V and 10 bases from J, leaving 14 bases between. CDR3 size: 12 residues. Germline CDR1 reads MNHEY; CDR2 reads SVGEGT. The CDR3 sequence: CASTPGGGEQFF. The DNA for the CDR3 is TGTGCCAGCACTCCAGGGGGGGGAGAGCAGTTCTTC.

There are a few counts of this clonotype. The chain carries TRBV5-1 and TRBJ1-1; the D gene is possibly TRBD1 (6 bases). CDR1 is SGHRS and CDR2 is YFSETQ in the germline V gene. CDR3 length: 13 residues. Deletions cut 2 bases from V and 11 bases from J, with 16 bases between. The chain's CDR3 is CASSLRTAQLAFF. The CDR3 DNA reads TGCGCCAGCAGCTTACGGACAGCACAGTTGGCTTTCTTT.

V is TRBV5-1 and J is TRBJ2-1; D could derive from TRBD1 or TRBD2 (5 bases each). Germline CDR1 reads SGHRS; CDR2 reads YFSETQ. This CDR3 region has 14 residues. V lost 0 bases, J lost 6 bases, and 10 bases lay in between. CDR3 in amino acids: CASSLGGTVNEQFF. CDR3 bases: TGCGCCAGCAGCTTGGGTGGGACGGTCAATGAGCAGTTCTTC.

J is TRBJ1-1 and V is TRBV7-2; D gene ambiguous. CDR1 is SGHTA and CDR2 is FQGNSA in the germline V gene. CDR3 length equals 14 residues. The ends were cut back, 2 bases at V and 0 bases at J, with 7 bases in the middle. The DNA of the CDR3 is TGTGCCAGCAGCTTAAATCCACTGAACACTGAAGCTTTCTTT. Encoded protein: CASSLNPLNTEAFF.

This chain joins TRBV6-5 and TRBJ2-3; no clear D. CDR1 is MNHEY and CDR2 is SVGAGI in the germline V gene. The CDR3 covers 13 residues. V was shortened by 5 bases and J by 7 bases, with 13 bases between the two germline ends. CDR3 DNA: TGTGCCAGCAGTAGGCCTGTTGGGCATACGCAGTATTTT. Its translation: CASSRPVGHTQYF.

This clonotype has a handful of counts. The chain combines TRBV6-2 or TRBV6-3 with TRBJ2-3, with D perhaps TRBD1 (7 bases). CDR1 is MNHEY and CDR2 is SVGEGT in the germline V gene. V shed 2 bases and J shed 3 bases, with 15 bases lying between them. This CDR3 has 16 amino acids. The CDR3 DNA sequence: TGTGCCAGCAGTTACGAAGGGGGCGCGGGAACAGATACGCAGTATTTT. Translated, it gives CASSYEGGAGTDTQYF.

The chain couples TRBV7-2 to TRBJ1-5, with 12 nucleotides matching TRBD1. Germline V gene data show CDR1 as SGHTA and CDR2 as FQGNSA. The V gene end was trimmed by 1 base and the J gene end by 3 bases; junction bases not matched to a gene: 4. This CDR3 has 17 residues. This chain's CDR3 is CASSLVVGQGANQPQHF. In nucleotides, the CDR3 is TGTGCCAGCAGCTTAGTAGTGGGACAGGGGGCCAATCAGCCCCAGCATTTT.

This clonotype has just a few counts. The V gene is TRBV15, the J gene TRBJ1-1; D gene ambiguous. Per the germline V gene, CDR1 is LNHNV and CDR2 is YYDKDF (reference sequence). The CDR3 is made up of 13 amino acids. Trimming stripped 3 bases from V and 0 bases from J, with 5 bases between. CDR3 loop: CATSRDLNTEAFF. The CDR3 bases are TGTGCCACCAGCAGGGATCTGAACACTGAAGCTTTCTTT.

This clonotype was seen only a few times. The J gene is TRBJ1-1, the V gene TRBV6-5; D call uncertain. The CDR3 has 17 residues. V was pared by 2 bases and J by 2 bases, with 18 bases between. Germline-derived CDR1 and CDR2 are MNHEY and SVGAGI. CDR3 nucleotide sequence: TGTGCCAGCAGTTACACCCAGCCGAAGATGGGAAACACTGAAGCTTTCTTT. Its translation: CASSYTQPKMGNTEAFF.

This sequence joins TRBV20-1 and TRBJ1-5, with D possibly TRBD1 on 5 matching bases. Trimming shortened V by 6 bases and J by 7 bases, and 13 bases separated the two germline ends. There are 12 residues in the CDR3. The germline CDR1 and CDR2 sequences are DFQATT and SNEGSKA (reference sequence). CDR3 nucleotide sequence: TGCAGTGCGGGGGTCGGAGGACAGCCCCAGCATTTT. Its protein is CSAGVGGQPQHF.

This clonotype has only a few counts. This chain links TRBV7-3 with TRBJ2-6, with a weak D call TRBD1 (5 bases). Trimming removed 3 bases from V and 9 bases from J, with 12 bases in between. The CDR3 runs to 14 residues. Germline CDR1 is SGHTA and CDR2 is FQGTGA. The CDR3 sequence: CASSFPVRDNVLTF. The CDR3 DNA reads TGTGCCAGCAGCTTCCCTGTCAGGGACAACGTCCTGACTTTC.

This clonotype was detected many times. This chain's CDR3 is CASSYSVLGGYEQYF. The CDR3 bases are TGTGCCAGCAGTTACTCGGTTCTTGGAGGCTACGAGCAGTACTTC. The genes are TRBV6-5 and TRBJ2-7; TRBD2 might be the D (5 bases). V was clipped by 0 bases and J by 3 bases, with 12 bases between them. Germline V CDR1 and CDR2: MNHEY, SVGAGI. CDR3 length: 15 residues.

The sample holds a few counts of this clonotype. The rearrangement joins TRBV6-6 to TRBJ1-2; 8 nucleotides match TRBD1. CDR3 length: 15 amino acids. The trim removed 6 bases at V and 4 bases at J, leaving 10 bases unmatched. Germline values: CDR1 MNHNY, CDR2 SVGAGI (reference sequence). The CDR3 nucleotides are TGTGCCAGCAGGCCAGGACAGGGCACTAGCTATGGCTACACCTTC. Translation: CASRPGQGTSYGYTF.